These 24 T cell receptor beta chains were sequenced from one sample in a study of CD8 T cells in ankylosing spondylitis. TCRdb processed the 5' RACE reads anew with MiXCR; each CDR3 protein has one entry. The sample has some 54,000 distinct CDR3 sequences; roughly 7.3% are singletons. Sequencing was done on a sample of blood, either unsorted or a sorted T cell fraction (not recorded which). Receptors were obtained from a female donor with ankylosing spondylitis or in good health (not recorded which).

This clonotype occurred many times. The chain is built from TRBV6-2 or TRBV6-3 and TRBJ2-7; 7 bases align to TRBD1. Per the germline V gene, CDR1 is MNHEY and CDR2 is SVGEGT. J gave up 2 bases and V 0 bases, and 7 bases lay outside the gene matches. CDR3 length: 16 residues. As DNA, the CDR3 is TGTGCCAGCAGTTACTCAATCGGGACAGCACCCTACGAGCAGTACTTC. Its protein product is CASSYSIGTAPYEQYF.

This clonotype has a count of ten or more. The rearrangement uses TRBV10-3 and TRBJ2-6; D is possibly TRBD1 (6 bases). This CDR3 spans 16 amino acids. CDR1 and CDR2 from the germline V gene are ENHRY and SYGVKD. V lost 6 bases, J lost 4 bases, and 16 bases lay in between. This CDR3 reads CAIRLTQGPGANVLTF. DNA of the CDR3: TGTGCCATCAGGCTCACTCAGGGGCCGGGGGCCAACGTCCTGACTTTC.

This clonotype was picked up many times. J is TRBJ1-1 and V is TRBV5-1; 12 bases agree with TRBD1. The J segment lost 5 bases and the V segment lost 1 base, leaving 6 bases of the junction unmatched. The CDR3 length is 16 residues. Per the germline V gene, CDR1 is SGHRS and CDR2 is YFSETQ. The CDR3 reads CASSLQGTGGVTEAFF. The CDR3 nucleotides read TGCGCCAGCAGCTTGCAAGGGACAGGGGGCGTGACTGAAGCTTTCTTT.

This clonotype came up many times. The gene calls are TRBV7-2 and TRBJ1-2; unclear D gene. Germline loops: CDR1 SGHTA, CDR2 FQGNSA. The CDR3 covers 13 residues. V gave up 5 bases and J gave up 4 bases, with 11 bases separating them. CDR3 nucleotides: TGTGCCAGCAGCCTTGCTTCCCCCTATGGCTACACCTTC. Translation: CASSLASPYGYTF.

This clonotype was picked up many times. The V gene is TRBV5-6, the J gene TRBJ1-5, with D perhaps TRBD1 (5 bases). The CDR3 runs to 16 residues. Trimming took 0 bases from V and 1 from J, leaving 11 bases between them. The germline V gene encodes CDR1 SGHDT and CDR2 YYEEEE. CDR3 sequence: CASSLGGVVSNQPQHF. CDR3 DNA sequence: TGTGCCAGCAGCTTGGGAGGGGTTGTCAGCAATCAGCCCCAGCATTTT.

This clonotype was detected many times. V and J are TRBV28 and TRBJ2-7; TRBD1 or TRBD2 may be the D gene (5 bases each). The V end lost 3 bases, the J end lost 7 bases, and 13 bases lay between the germline ends. CDR1 is MDHEN and CDR2 is SYDVKM in the germline V gene. The CDR3 spans 13 residues. This CDR3 is CASSFEGSWEQYV. The CDR3, as DNA: TGTGCCAGCAGTTTCGAGGGGAGTTGGGAGCAGTACGTC.

This clonotype has ten or more counts. The V call is TRBV10-3, the J call TRBJ2-2; D might be TRBD1 or TRBD2, each matching 6 bases. CDR3 length: 17 amino acids. CDR1 and CDR2 from the germline V gene are ENHRY and SYGVKD. V dropped 2 bases and J dropped 6 bases, with 19 bases sitting between them. The CDR3 nucleotides are TGTGCCATCAGTGAGAGGTTCGGGGGCACATCCGCCGGGGAGCTGTTTTTT. It specifies CAISERFGGTSAGELFF.

This clonotype is deemed medium-sized. The V and J genes are TRBV12-3 or TRBV12-4 and TRBJ2-3; 10 positions agree with TRBD2. Trimming cost V 2 bases and J 9 bases; bases outside gene matches: 5. This CDR3 is built from 14 residues. The CDR3: CASSLLSSGGTQYF. CDR3 in DNA: TGTGCCAGCAGTTTATTGTCTAGCGGGGGAACGCAGTATTTT.

The V and J genes are TRBV20-1 and TRBJ2-2, with D perhaps given as TRBD1 or TRBD2 (6 bases each). V lost 5 bases and J 6 bases, leaving 13 bases between the germline ends. The CDR3 loop spans 13 amino acids. Germline CDR1 reads DFQATT; CDR2 reads SNEGSKA (reference sequence). CDR3 in DNA: TGCAGTGCTGCAGGGGACTCGGCCGGGGAGCTGTTTTTT. Its protein is CSAAGDSAGELFF.

In this sample, this clonotype turned up many times. The chain is built from TRBV24-1 and TRBJ1-5; D gene uncertain. The germline CDR1 and CDR2 sequences are KGHDR and SFDVKD. The CDR3 has 13 amino acids. V lost 9 bases and J lost 0, with 8 bases in between. CDR3 DNA sequence: TGTGCCACCGCGGCGAATAGCAATCAGCCCCAGCATTTT. Its translation: CATAANSNQPQHF.

In its sample, this clonotype was seen many times. The chain is built from TRBV6-6 and TRBJ2-1; possibly TRBD1 or TRBD2 for D (6 bases each). CDR1 and CDR2 (germline): MNHNY, SVGAGI (reference sequence). The V end was cut by 10 bases, the J end by 6 bases, with 16 bases between. The CDR3 has 13 amino acids. CDR3 DNA: TGTGCCACCGAAGGGGGAGCGGGCAATGAGCAGTTCTTC. It translates to CATEGGAGNEQFF.

This clonotype has ten or more counts. The chain is built from TRBV5-1 and TRBJ2-1; D not certain. Trimming shortened V by 2 bases and J by 0 bases, and 3 bases separated the two germline ends. CDR3 length equals 13 residues. CDR1 SGHRS and CDR2 YFSETQ come from the germline V gene. This chain's CDR3 is CASSFDSYNEQFF. Written as DNA, the CDR3 is TGCGCCAGCAGCTTTGACTCCTACAATGAGCAGTTCTTC.

There are a few counts of this clonotype. The J gene is TRBJ1-1, the V gene TRBV7-2; D is uncertain. The CDR3 has 13 amino acids. The V and J ends lost 1 base and 11 bases respectively, with 14 bases between them. The germline V gene encodes CDR1 SGHTA and CDR2 FQGNSA. The CDR3 coding sequence is TGTGCCAGCAGCTTAGATTTCGAGGGTCGGGCTTTCTTT. As protein: CASSLDFEGRAFF.

This clonotype was observed many times. The CDR3 region has the DNA TGTGCCAGCAGTTTGCACAGGGGAAATCAGCCCCAGCATTTT. This codes for CASSLHRGNQPQHF. The J gene is TRBJ1-5, the V gene TRBV12-3 or TRBV12-4; 7 bases agree with TRBD1. V shed 3 bases, J shed 4 bases, and the junction held 3 bases outside the gene matches. The CDR3 loop spans 14 amino acids.

This clonotype was recorded many times. This chain uses TRBV5-1 with TRBJ2-3; no reliable D call. The CDR3 has 15 residues. The V gene lost 2 bases and the J gene lost 2 bases, with 12 bases spanning the gap. Germline assignment: CDR1 SGHRS and CDR2 YFSETQ. Written as DNA, the CDR3 is TGCGCCAGCAGCTTACCCCTAGGCGCCACAGATACGCAGTATTTT. Residues: CASSLPLGATDTQYF.

The genes are TRBV7-2 and TRBJ2-3; tentatively, D is TRBD1 (6 bases). The CDR3 loop spans 16 amino acids. Trimming shortened V by 4 bases and J by 2 bases, and 16 bases separated the two germline ends. Germline values: CDR1 SGHTA, CDR2 FQGNSA. Here the CDR3 DNA reads TGTGCCAGCAGCTCCGGAGGCAGGGGATTCACAGATACGCAGTATTTT. Residues: CASSSGGRGFTDTQYF. Full variable domain (rest looked up from reference TRBV7-2 and TRBJ2-3): GAGVSQSPSNKVTEKGKDVELRCDPISGHTALYWYRQSLGQGLEFLIYFQGNSAPDKSGLPSDRFSAERTGGSVSTLTIQRTQQEDSAVYLCASSSGGRGFTDTQYFGPGTRLTVL.

There are many counts of this clonotype. J is TRBJ1-1 and V is TRBV12-3 or TRBV12-4, with unresolved D. Deletions cut 3 bases from V and 6 bases from J, with 8 bases between. There are 12 residues in the CDR3. CDR3 in DNA: TGTGCCAGCAGTTTGGCAGGCCCTGAAGCTTTCTTT. Its translation is CASSLAGPEAFF.

This clonotype was seen more than once but under ten times. The chain has TRBV2 and TRBJ2-3; unclear D gene. The CDR3 runs to 11 residues. Germline CDR1 and CDR2: SNHLY and FYNNEI. Trimming cost V 8 bases and J 6 bases, with 9 bases left between them. This chain's CDR3 is CASGLGDTQYF. The CDR3 DNA follows: TGTGCCAGCGGATTGGGGGATACGCAGTATTTT.

This clonotype was recorded many times. V usage is TRBV18 and J usage is TRBJ1-4; the match to TRBD1 covers 7 bases. The CDR3 has 14 residues. Germline loops: CDR1 KGHSH, CDR2 LQKENI. Unmatched junction bases numbered 6, after V lost 3 bases and J lost 8 bases. The CDR3 loop is CASSPGQAGEKLFF. The CDR3 nucleotides read TGTGCCAGCTCACCCGGACAGGCCGGAGAAAAACTGTTTTTT.

This clonotype appeared many times. The rearrangement links TRBV5-1 to TRBJ1-1, with 7 bases lining up with TRBD1. CDR1 and CDR2 from the germline V gene are SGHRS and YFSETQ. V trimming: 4 bases; J trimming: 3 bases; junction bases outside the gene matches: 15. The CDR3 is made up of 17 amino acids. CDR3 loop: CASSPTTGKEVDTEAFF. CDR3 sequence (DNA): TGCGCCAGCAGCCCGACGACAGGGAAGGAAGTGGACACTGAAGCTTTCTTT.

This clonotype showed up many times. This chain joins TRBV20-1 and TRBJ2-3; 7 nucleotides agree with TRBD1. The CDR3 is 13 amino acids. Trimming cost V 7 bases and J 3 bases; bases outside gene matches: 7. Germline-derived CDR1 and CDR2 are DFQATT and SNEGSKA (reference sequence). The DNA for the CDR3 is TGCAGTGGTGAGGGGGCAGGGACAGATACGCAGTATTTT. Its translation: CSGEGAGTDTQYF.

Turning to this clonotype: At one end, the junction sequence differs from germline, possibly due to a read error. The rearrangement links TRBV20-1 to TRBJ2-1; TRBD2 matches 12 bases. CDR3 length: 15 residues. Germline CDR1 is DFQATT and CDR2 is SNEGSKA (reference sequence). CDR3 protein: CCARSSGGATNEQFF. DNA of the CDR3: TGCTGTGCCCGTTCTAGCGGGGGGGCCACGAATGAGCAGTTCTTC.

This clonotype has a count of ten or more. The rearrangement joins TRBV20-1 to TRBJ2-2; 7 bases agree with TRBD1. Germline assignment: CDR1 DFQATT and CDR2 SNEGSKA (reference sequence). The CDR3 is 17 amino acids. The V gene end was trimmed by 5 bases and the J gene end by 5 bases; junction bases not matched to a gene: 17. CDR3 residues: CSAPPSTGTARTGELFF. Here the CDR3 DNA reads TGCAGTGCTCCTCCTTCAACCGGGACAGCGAGAACCGGGGAGCTGTTTTTT.

This clonotype came up many times. The V gene is TRBV6-5, the J gene TRBJ2-3; D may be TRBD1 (8 bases). Per germline, CDR1 MNHEY and CDR2 SVGAGI. The germline V and J ends were trimmed by 4 bases and 3 bases, with 14 bases remaining between them. The CDR3 contains 15 residues. The DNA for the CDR3 is TGTGCCAGCAGTTCCAACAGGGGGGGGACAGATACGCAGTATTTT. This encodes CASSSNRGGTDTQYF.